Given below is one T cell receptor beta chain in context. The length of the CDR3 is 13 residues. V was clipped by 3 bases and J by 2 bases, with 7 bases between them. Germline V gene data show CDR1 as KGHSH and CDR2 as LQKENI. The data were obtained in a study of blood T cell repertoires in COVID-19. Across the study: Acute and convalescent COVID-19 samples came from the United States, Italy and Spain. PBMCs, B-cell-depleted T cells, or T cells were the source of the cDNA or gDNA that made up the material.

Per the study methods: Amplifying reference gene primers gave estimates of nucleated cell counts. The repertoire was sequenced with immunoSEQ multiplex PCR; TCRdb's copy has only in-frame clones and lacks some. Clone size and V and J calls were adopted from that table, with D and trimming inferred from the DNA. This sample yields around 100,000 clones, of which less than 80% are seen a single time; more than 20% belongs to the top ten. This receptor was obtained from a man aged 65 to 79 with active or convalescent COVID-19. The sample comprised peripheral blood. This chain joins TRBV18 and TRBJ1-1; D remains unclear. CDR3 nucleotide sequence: TGTGCCAGCTCACCGGACTTAAACACTGAAGCTTTCTTT. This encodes CASSPDLNTEAFF.